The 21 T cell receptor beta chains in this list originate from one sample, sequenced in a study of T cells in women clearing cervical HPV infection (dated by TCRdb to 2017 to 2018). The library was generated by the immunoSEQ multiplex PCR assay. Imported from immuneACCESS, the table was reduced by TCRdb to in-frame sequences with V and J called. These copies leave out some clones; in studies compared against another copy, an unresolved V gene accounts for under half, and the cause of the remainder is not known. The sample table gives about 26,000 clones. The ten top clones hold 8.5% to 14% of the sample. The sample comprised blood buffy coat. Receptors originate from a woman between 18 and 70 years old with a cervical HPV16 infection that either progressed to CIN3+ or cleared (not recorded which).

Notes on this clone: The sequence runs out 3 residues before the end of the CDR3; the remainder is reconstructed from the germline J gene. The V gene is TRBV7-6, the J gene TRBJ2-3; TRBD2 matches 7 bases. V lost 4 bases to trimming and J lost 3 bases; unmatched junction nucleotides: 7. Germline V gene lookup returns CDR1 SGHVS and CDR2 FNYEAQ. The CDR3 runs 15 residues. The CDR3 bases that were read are TGTGCCAGCAGCTCACTTGGACTAGTTACAGATACG. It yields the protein CASSSLGLVTDT. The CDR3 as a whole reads CASSSLGLVTDTQYF.

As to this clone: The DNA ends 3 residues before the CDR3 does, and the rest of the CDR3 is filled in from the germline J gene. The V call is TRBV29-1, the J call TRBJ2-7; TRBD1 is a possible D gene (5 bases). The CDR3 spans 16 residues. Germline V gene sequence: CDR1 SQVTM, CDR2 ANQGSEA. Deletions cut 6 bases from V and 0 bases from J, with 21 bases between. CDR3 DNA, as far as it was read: TGCAGCGTCCAAGGACACCCGAAGGGAAGCTCCTACGAG. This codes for CSVQGHPKGSSYE. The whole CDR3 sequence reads CSVQGHPKGSSYEQYF.

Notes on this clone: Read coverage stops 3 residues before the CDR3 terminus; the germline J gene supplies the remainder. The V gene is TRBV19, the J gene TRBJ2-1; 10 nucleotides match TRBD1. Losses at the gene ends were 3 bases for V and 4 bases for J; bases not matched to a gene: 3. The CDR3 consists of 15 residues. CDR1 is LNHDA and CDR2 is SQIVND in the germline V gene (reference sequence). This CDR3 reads CASSIRQGAYNEQFF. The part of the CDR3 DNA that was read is TGTGCCAGTAGTATTCGACAGGGGGCTTACAATGAG.

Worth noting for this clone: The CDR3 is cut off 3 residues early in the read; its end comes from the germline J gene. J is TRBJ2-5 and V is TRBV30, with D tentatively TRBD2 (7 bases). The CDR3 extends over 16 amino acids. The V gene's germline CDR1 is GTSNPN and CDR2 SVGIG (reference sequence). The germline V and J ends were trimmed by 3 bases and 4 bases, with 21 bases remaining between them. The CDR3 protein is CAWRGGWAGVGETQYF. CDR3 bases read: TGTGCCTGGAGAGGGGGATGGGCGGGAGTAGGAGAGACC. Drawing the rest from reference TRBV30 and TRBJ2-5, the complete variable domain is SQTIHQWPATLVQPVGSPLSLECTVEGTSNPNLYWYRQAAGRGLQLLFYSVGIGQISSEVPQNLSASRPQDRQFILSSKKLLLSDSGFYLCAWRGGWAGVGETQYFGPGTRLLVL.

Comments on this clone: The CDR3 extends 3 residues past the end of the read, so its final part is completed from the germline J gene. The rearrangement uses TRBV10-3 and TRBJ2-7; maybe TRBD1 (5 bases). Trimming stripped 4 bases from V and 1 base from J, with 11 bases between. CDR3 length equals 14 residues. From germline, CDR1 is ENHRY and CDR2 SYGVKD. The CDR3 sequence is CAISAGQVSYEQYF. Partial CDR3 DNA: TGTGCCATCAGTGCAGGGCAGGTATCCTACGAG.

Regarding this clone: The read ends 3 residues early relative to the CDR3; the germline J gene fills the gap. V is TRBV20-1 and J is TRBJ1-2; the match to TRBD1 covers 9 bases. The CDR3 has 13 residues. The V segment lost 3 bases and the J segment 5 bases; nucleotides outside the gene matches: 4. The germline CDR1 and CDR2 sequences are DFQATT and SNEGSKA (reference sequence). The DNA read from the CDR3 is TGCAGTGCTAGCACAGGGGGCAGATATGGC. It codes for CSASTGGRYG. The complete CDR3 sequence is CSASTGGRYGYTF.

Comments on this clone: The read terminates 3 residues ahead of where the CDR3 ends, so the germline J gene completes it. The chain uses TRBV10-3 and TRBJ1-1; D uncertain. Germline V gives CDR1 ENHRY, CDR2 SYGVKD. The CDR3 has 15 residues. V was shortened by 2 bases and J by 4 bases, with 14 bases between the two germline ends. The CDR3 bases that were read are TGTGCCATCAGTGAGGCGGTGGCGGCGACCACTGAA. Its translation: CAISEAVAATTE. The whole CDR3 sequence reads CAISEAVAATTEAFF.

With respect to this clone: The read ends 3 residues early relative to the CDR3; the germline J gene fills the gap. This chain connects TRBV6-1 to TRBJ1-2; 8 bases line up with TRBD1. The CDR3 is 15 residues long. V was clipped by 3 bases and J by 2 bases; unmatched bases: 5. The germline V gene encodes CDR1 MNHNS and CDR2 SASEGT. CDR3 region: CASSEADRVNYGYTF. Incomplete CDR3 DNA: TGTGCCAGCAGTGAGGCGGACAGGGTCAACTATGGC.

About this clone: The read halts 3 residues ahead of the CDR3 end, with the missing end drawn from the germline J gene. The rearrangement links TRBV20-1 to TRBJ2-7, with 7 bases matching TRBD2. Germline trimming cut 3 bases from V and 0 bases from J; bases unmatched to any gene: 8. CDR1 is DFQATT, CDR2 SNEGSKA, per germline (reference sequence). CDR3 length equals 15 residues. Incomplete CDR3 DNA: TGCAGTGCTAGTTTTCCGCGCGGGAGCTCCTACGAG. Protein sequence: CSASFPRGSSYE. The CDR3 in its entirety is CSASFPRGSSYEQYF.

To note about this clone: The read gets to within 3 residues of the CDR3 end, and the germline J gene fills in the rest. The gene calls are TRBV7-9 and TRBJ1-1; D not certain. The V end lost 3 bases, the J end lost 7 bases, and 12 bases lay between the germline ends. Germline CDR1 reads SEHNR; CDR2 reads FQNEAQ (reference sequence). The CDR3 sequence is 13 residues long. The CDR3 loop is CASSFHIDGEAFF. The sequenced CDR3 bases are TGTGCCAGCAGCTTCCACATTGATGGTGAA. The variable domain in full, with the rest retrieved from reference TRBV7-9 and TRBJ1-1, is DTGVSQNPRHKITKRGQNVTFRCDPISEHNRLYWYRQTLGQGPEFLTYFQNEAQLEKSRLLSDRFSAERPKGSFSTLEIQRTEQGDSAMYLCASSFHIDGEAFFGQGTRLTVV.

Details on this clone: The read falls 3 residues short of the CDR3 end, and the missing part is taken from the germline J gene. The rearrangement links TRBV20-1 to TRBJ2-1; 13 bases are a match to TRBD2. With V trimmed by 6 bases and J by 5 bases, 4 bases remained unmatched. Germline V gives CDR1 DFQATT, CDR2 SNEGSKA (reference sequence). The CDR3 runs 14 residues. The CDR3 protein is CSAMGTSGNNEQFF. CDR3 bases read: TGCAGTGCGATGGGGACTAGCGGGAACAATGAG.

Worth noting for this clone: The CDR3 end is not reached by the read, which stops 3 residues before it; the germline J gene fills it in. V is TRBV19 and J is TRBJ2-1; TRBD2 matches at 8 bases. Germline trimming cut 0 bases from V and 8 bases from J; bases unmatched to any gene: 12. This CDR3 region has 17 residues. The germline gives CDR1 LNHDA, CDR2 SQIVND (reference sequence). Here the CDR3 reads CASSIDKGTRRVDEQFF. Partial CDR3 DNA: TGTGCCAGTAGTATAGATAAGGGGACTAGGAGGGTGGATGAG.

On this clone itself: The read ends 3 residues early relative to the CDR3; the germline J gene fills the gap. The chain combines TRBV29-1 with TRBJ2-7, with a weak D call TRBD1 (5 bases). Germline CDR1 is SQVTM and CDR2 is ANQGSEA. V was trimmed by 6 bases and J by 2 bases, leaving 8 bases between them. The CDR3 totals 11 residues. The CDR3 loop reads CSVQVTYEQYF. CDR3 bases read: TGCAGCGTACAGGTGACCTACGAG.

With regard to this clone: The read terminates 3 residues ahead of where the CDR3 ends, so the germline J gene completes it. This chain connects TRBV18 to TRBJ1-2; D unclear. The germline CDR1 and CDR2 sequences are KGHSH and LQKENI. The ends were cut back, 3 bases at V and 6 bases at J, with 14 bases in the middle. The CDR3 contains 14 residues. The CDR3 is CASSPPARADGYTF. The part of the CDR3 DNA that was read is TGTGCCAGCTCACCGCCGGCTCGAGCGGATGGC.

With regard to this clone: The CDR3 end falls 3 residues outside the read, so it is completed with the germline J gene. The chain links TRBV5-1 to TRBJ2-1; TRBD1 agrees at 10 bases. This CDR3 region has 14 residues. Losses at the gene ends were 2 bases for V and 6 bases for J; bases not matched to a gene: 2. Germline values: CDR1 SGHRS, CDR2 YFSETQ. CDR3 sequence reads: CASSFGTGANEQFF. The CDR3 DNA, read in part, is TGCGCCAGCAGCTTCGGGACAGGGGCCAATGAG.

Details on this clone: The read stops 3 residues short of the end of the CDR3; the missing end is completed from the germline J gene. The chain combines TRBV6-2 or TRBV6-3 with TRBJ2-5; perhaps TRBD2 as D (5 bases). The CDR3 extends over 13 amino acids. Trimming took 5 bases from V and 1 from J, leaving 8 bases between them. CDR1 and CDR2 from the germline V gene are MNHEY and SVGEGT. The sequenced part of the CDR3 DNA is TGTGCCAGCAGTCTAGCTCCCCAAGAGACC. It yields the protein CASSLAPQET. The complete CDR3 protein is CASSLAPQETQYF.

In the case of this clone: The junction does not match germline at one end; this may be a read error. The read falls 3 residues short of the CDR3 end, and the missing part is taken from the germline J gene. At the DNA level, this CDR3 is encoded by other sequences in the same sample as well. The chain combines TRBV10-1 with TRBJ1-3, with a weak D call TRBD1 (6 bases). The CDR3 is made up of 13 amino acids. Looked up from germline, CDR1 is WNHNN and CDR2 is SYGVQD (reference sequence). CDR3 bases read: TGCGCCACGGGGGGCGGCTCTGGAAACACA. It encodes CATGGGSGNT. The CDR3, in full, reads CATGGGSGNTIYF.

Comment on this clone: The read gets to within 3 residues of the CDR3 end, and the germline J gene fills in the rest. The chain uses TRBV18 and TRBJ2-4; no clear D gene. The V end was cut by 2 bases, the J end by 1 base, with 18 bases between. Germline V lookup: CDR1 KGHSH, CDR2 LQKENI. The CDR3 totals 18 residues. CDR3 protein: CASSPKAENLRAKNIQYF. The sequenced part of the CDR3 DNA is TGTGCCAGCTCACCAAAGGCGGAAAACCTGAGGGCCAAAAACATT. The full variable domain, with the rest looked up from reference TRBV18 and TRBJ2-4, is NAGVMQNPRHLVRRRGQEARLRCSPMKGHSHVYWYRQLPEEGLKFMVYLQKENIIDESGMPKERFSAEFPKEGPSILRIQQVVRGDSAAYFCASSPKAENLRAKNIQYFGAGTRLSVL.

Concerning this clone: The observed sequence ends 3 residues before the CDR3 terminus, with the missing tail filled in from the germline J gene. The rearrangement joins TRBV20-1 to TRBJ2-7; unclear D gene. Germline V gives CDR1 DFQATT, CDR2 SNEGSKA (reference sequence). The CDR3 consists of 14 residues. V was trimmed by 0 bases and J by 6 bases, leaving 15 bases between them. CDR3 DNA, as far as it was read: TGCAGTGCTAGAGATCCTAGACCCCGATCCGAG. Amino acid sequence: CSARDPRPRSE. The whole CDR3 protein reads CSARDPRPRSEQYF.

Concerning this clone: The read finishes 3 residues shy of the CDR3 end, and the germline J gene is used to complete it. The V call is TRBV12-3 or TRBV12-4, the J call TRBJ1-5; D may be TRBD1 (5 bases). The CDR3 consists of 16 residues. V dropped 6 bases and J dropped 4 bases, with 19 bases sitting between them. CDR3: CASSRDLPTLNQPQHF. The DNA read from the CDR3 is TGTGCCAGCAGCCGGGACTTACCGACTCTTAATCAGCCC.

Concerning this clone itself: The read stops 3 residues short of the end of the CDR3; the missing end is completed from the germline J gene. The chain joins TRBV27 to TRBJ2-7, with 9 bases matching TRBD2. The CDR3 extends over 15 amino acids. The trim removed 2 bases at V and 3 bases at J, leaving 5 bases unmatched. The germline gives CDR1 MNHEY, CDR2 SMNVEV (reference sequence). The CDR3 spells CASSLNSGGIYEQYF. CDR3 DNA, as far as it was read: TGTGCCAGCAGTTTAAATAGCGGGGGTATCTACGAG.